This T cell receptor beta chain was found in a study of T cell responses to AZD1222 COVID-19 vaccine. TCRdb's copy holds only in-frame clones and misses some; the assay was immunoSEQ multiplex PCR. The table shows around 120,000 clones, with 86% occurring only once. Findings and limits, study-wide: Just a handful of AZD1222 recipients were seropositive at baseline. Nearly half of unique spike-specific TCRs reportedly avoided B.1.351 and B.1.1.7 mutated regions.

Germline loops: CDR1 LGHDT, CDR2 YNNKEL (reference sequence). The ends lost 4 bases at V and 9 bases at J; junction bases unmatched: 8. The CDR3 consists of 15 residues. This clone showed up just a few times. The target antigen is unknown. The chain couples TRBV3-1 (or the pseudogene TRBV3-2) to TRBJ1-6, with 8 bases identical to TRBD1. This TCR came from an adult who received the AZD1222 COVID-19 vaccine. This specimen was peripheral blood, taken 28 days after the second AZD1222 dose. The CDR3 is CASSRTDRERSPLHF. The DNA of the CDR3 is TGTGCCAGCAGCCGGACGGACAGGGAGCGTTCACCCCTCCACTTT.